The entry below describes one TCR beta chain. This clonotype is a singleton in its sample. There is no known antigen for this receptor. No quality values exist for individual bases; no much larger clone is one base distant. The treatment or condition label for this specimen denotes: allogeneic hematopoietic cell transplantation with graft depleted of TCRalphabeta T cells and CD19 B cells. The children who served as transplant recipients had been given grafts of TCRalphabeta/CD19-depleted allogeneic hematopoietic cells. Library method: PCR. TCRdb names Illumina HiSeq 2500 as the instrument used. Molecular barcoding was employed in the preparation of TCR libraries, with unique molecular identifiers being used to normalize TCRbeta repertoire quantification. The public reads were quality trimmed at Q25 with fastp and then assembled into clones with MiXCR by TCRdb, keeping productive beta chains. One record per CDR3 amino acid sequence lists the most common genes and DNA. The sample yields about 980,000 distinct CDR3 sequences; about 29% were counted once. Roughly 27% of the sample is in the top ten clones.

This entry comes from a study of T-cell reconstitution after alpha-beta-depleted transplantation in children listed by TCRdb under 2016. Describing the broader study: Using TCR repertoire profiling, the study quantitatively followed how T-cell immune reconstitution unfolded in children after TCRalphabeta/CD19-depleted allogeneic hematopoietic cell transplantation.

Taken from the germline V gene, the CDR1 and CDR2 loops are SQVTM and ANQGSEA. V is pared back by 4 bases and J by 2 bases, with 11 bases lying between the germline termini. The CDR3 numbers 14 residues from cysteine through phenylalanine. Only CDR3 DNA remains: 42 bases, in frame from the first base. Study-wide conclusions, independent of this receptor: Apparently early alphabetaT-cell count recovery about two months after transplant reportedly relied on only several hundred rapidly expanded clones derived from non-depleted graft cells. Over subsequent months, a decline in hyperexpanded clone frequencies was noted, and after one year, T-cell counts and TCRbeta diversity were mostly ascribed to newly produced T cells. In some patients, the high TCRbeta diversity seen at day 60 was put down to recipient T cells and intrathymic progenitors that had survived conditioning.

The sequencing here drew on PBMCs, mostly from graft donor cells, taken 360 days after TCRalphabeta/CD19-depleted stem cell transplant. The origin of this receptor is a boy under two years old who had a stem cell transplant for SCID, so the T cells may come from the graft donor. The chain links TRBV29-1 with TRBJ2-2; the D gene is perhaps TRBD1, on 6 matching bases. The bases are TGCAGCGTTGGACAGGAACTAAACACCGGGGAGCTGTTTTTT. Its protein reads: CSVGQELNTGELFF.